This T cell receptor beta chain was sequenced during a study of blood T cells in healthy people across ages. This clonotype was seen a few times. V lost 7 bases, J lost 6 bases, and 21 bases lay in between. CDR1 SEHNR and CDR2 FQNEAQ come from the germline V gene (reference sequence). The CDR3 is 16 residues long. Together with a sample-barcoded 5' primer, a J-beta primer mix was included in a second PCR lasting about 7 to 12 cycles. TCRdb reanalysed the 5' RACE reads using MiXCR and keeps one entry per CDR3 protein. The sample gives more than 900,000 distinct CDR3 sequences, around 25% of which show up once; approximately 0.79% is in the top ten. These same data were also listed under a study on T cells of mothers and their children.

The sequence derives from a girl aged 2-15 years in good health. V and J are TRBV7-9 and TRBJ2-2; maybe TRBD2 (6 bases). Sequenced material: blood. CDR3 bases: TGTGCCAGCACCCACCTAACCGGAGGGGAGGCCGGGGAGCTGTTTTTT. Residues: CASTHLTGGEAGELFF.